One sample yielded the 27 T cell receptor beta chains listed below, sequenced in a study of T cell responses to AZD1222 COVID-19 vaccine. This table comes from immunoSEQ multiplex PCR, and its TCRdb copy is limited to in-frame clones, with some not included. The table records around 130,000 clones, approximately 92% of them present only once. The specimen comprised peripheral blood, sampled 28 days after the second AZD1222 dose. All receptors come from an adult who received the AZD1222 COVID-19 vaccine.

The rearrangement uses TRBV27 and TRBJ2-6; no firm D call. CDR1 and CDR2 (germline): MNHEY, SMNVEV (reference sequence). CDR3 length equals 13 residues. V lost 5 bases, J lost 1 base, and 3 bases lay in between. The CDR3, as DNA: TGTGCCAGCAGTCTTTCTGGGGCCAACGTCCTGACTTTC. Protein product: CASSLSGANVLTF.

The genes are TRBV4-3 and TRBJ2-7, with 8 bases matching TRBD1. The CDR3 is 16 residues long. Germline loops: CDR1 LGHNA, CDR2 YSLEER. Germline trimming cut 1 base from V and 3 bases from J; bases unmatched to any gene: 8. CDR3 in amino acids: CASSQGVDRANYEQYF. CDR3 sequence (DNA): TGCGCCAGCAGCCAAGGGGTGGACAGGGCGAACTACGAGCAGTACTTC.

The chain recombines TRBV7-9 with TRBJ2-7, with 9 bases lining up with TRBD1. CDR3 length equals 15 residues. Germline V gene lookup returns CDR1 SEHNR and CDR2 FQNEAQ (reference sequence). V lost 2 bases and J lost 0; bases outside the gene matches: 2. The CDR3 region has the DNA TGTGCCAGCAGCTTATCGGGACAGGGCTCCTACGAGCAGTACTTC. Its translation: CASSLSGQGSYEQYF.

This chain connects TRBV6-1 to TRBJ1-2; D perhaps matches TRBD1 (5 bases). Trimming took 3 bases from V and 2 from J, leaving 10 bases between them. In germline, CDR1 is MNHNS, CDR2 SASEGT. This CDR3 is 14 amino acids long. CDR3 in amino acids: CASSEGRNNYGYTF. The CDR3 region has the DNA TGTGCCAGCAGTGAGGGACGGAACAACTATGGCTACACCTTC.

V usage is TRBV5-1 and J usage is TRBJ2-4, with 7 bases that match TRBD1. This CDR3 has 16 residues. CDR1 is SGHRS and CDR2 is YFSETQ in the germline V gene. The V gene end was trimmed by 0 bases and the J gene end by 2 bases; junction bases not matched to a gene: 5. CDR3 sequence (DNA): TGCGCCAGCAGCTTGGGGACAGGAGTGCCCAAAAACATTCAGTACTTC. The encoded protein is CASSLGTGVPKNIQYF.

This clone was detected a few times. The CDR3 nucleotides are TGTGCCACCTCTGAACTAGCGGGCACCGGGGAGCTGTTTTTT. It is translated as CATSELAGTGELFF. The rearrangement uses TRBV24-1 and TRBJ2-2; TRBD2 matches at 9 bases. The ends lost 9 bases at V and 4 bases at J; junction bases unmatched: 5. The CDR3 runs 14 residues. Germline V gene lookup returns CDR1 KGHDR and CDR2 SFDVKD.

The chain couples TRBV7-3 to TRBJ1-2; 9 bases match TRBD1. The CDR3 is made up of 14 amino acids. Unmatched junction bases numbered 6, after V lost 3 bases and J lost 7 bases. Germline CDR1 SGHTA, CDR2 FQGTGA. CDR3 residues: CASSFRTGEGGYTF. Here the CDR3 DNA reads TGTGCCAGCAGCTTTCGGACAGGGGAGGGTGGCTACACCTTC.

This sequence joins TRBV5-4 and TRBJ2-2; D unresolved. Germline-derived CDR1 and CDR2 are SGHNT and YYREEE (reference sequence). The CDR3 contains 15 residues. Trimming cost V 0 bases and J 2 bases, with 8 bases left between them. CDR3 protein: CASSLGSGNTGELFF. CDR3 bases: TGTGCCAGCAGCTTGGGTTCCGGAAACACCGGGGAGCTGTTTTTT.

The chain joins TRBV21-1 to TRBJ1-1. TRBV21-1 is reported as a pseudogene. This CDR3 is 13 amino acids long. CDR3 DNA sequence: TGTGCCAGCAGGGGCCCCGGGGACACTGAAGCTTTCTTT. This sequence encodes CASRGPGDTEAFF.

The rearrangement links TRBV12-3 or TRBV12-4 to TRBJ1-2; maybe TRBD1 (5 bases). V lost 5 bases to trimming and J lost 8 bases, with 12 bases between them. The CDR3 spans 12 residues. CDR3 loop: CASSGTYWGYTF. The CDR3 nucleotides read TGTGCCAGCAGTGGGACGTACTGGGGCTACACCTTC.

This chain links TRBV25-1 with TRBJ2-2; D might be TRBD1 (5 bases). V lost 1 base and J 6 bases, leaving 12 bases between the germline ends. The CDR3 totals 15 residues. Germline CDR1 is MGHDK and CDR2 is SYGVNS. CDR3 region: CASSESSKGSGELFF. The CDR3 region has the DNA TGTGCCAGCAGTGAATCTTCGAAGGGGTCCGGGGAGCTGTTTTTT.

The chain has TRBV19 and TRBJ2-2, with D possibly TRBD1 on 6 matching bases. This CDR3 is 15 amino acids long. Per germline, CDR1 LNHDA and CDR2 SQIVND (reference sequence). The V end lost 5 bases, the J end lost 1 base, and 11 bases lay between the germline ends. The CDR3 sequence: CASSGSRGNTGELFF. The CDR3 DNA reads as TGTGCCAGTAGTGGCAGCAGGGGGAACACCGGGGAGCTGTTTTTT.

J is TRBJ2-7 and V is TRBV7-3; D is undetermined. The CDR3 has 13 amino acids. Germline CDR1 reads SGHTA; CDR2 reads FQGTGA. Trimming shortened V by 5 bases and J by 2 bases, and 10 bases separated the two germline ends. The CDR3 loop is CASSVGPAYEQYF. In DNA, the CDR3 is TGTGCCAGCAGCGTGGGCCCAGCCTACGAGCAGTACTTC. Based on the CDR3 plus reference TRBV7-3 and TRBJ2-7, the full variable domain is GAGVSQTPSNKVTEKGKYVELRCDPISGHTALYWYRQSLGQGPEFLIYFQGTGAADDSGLPNDRFFAVRPEGSVSTLKIQRTERGDSAVYLCASSVGPAYEQYFGPGTRLTVT.

This clone turned up a few times. The genes are TRBV21-1 and TRBJ1-1. TRBV21-1 counts as a pseudogene. The CDR3 runs 13 residues. This CDR3 reads CASSKDGDTEAFF. The DNA for the CDR3 is TGTGCCAGCAGCAAAGACGGGGACACTGAAGCTTTCTTT.

The CDR3 spells CASSLYTGGSSEQYF. CDR3 in DNA: TGTGCCAGCAGCTTATATACGGGAGGGTCGTCCGAGCAGTACTTC. The rearrangement joins TRBV7-2 to TRBJ2-7, with TRBD2 identical over 8 bases. V dropped 2 bases and J dropped 6; count of bases not matched to a gene: 9. The CDR3 length is 15 residues. Germline V CDR1 and CDR2: SGHTA, FQGNSA.

The chain combines TRBV5-1 with TRBJ2-1; TRBD2 matches 12 bases. Per the germline V gene, CDR1 is SGHRS and CDR2 is YFSETQ. The CDR3 contains 15 residues. The trim removed 5 bases at V and 2 bases at J, leaving 2 bases unmatched. CDR3 bases: TGCGCCAGCAGGCTAGCGGGAGGGCCCTACAATGAGCAGTTCTTC. Its translation is CASRLAGGPYNEQFF.

The sample holds one count of this clone. Germline is not matched at one junction end, which may reflect a read error. The chain uses TRBV5-1 and TRBJ2-1; TRBD2 agrees at 10 bases. The length of the CDR3 is 16 residues. CDR1 and CDR2 from the germline V gene are SGHRS and YFSETQ. The CDR3 DNA is TGCGCCAGCAGATTGGCTGGGACTAGCGCCAACAATGAGCAGTTCTTC. Translating it yields CASRLAGTSANNEQFF.

The chain joins TRBV4-3 to TRBJ2-7; D not certain. The germline V gene has CDR1 LGHNA and CDR2 YSLEER. This CDR3 is built from 14 residues. The V end was cut by 0 bases, the J end by 0 bases, with 6 bases between. The CDR3 DNA follows: TGCGCCAGCAGCCAAGATGAGAGCTCCTACGAGCAGTACTTC. Amino acid sequence: CASSQDESSYEQYF.

The chain carries TRBV11-3 and TRBJ2-1, with 10 bases fitting TRBD2. CDR3 size: 16 residues. Per germline, CDR1 SGHNT and CDR2 YENEEA. V shed 4 bases, J shed 9 bases, and the junction held 12 bases outside the gene matches. The CDR3 coding sequence is TGTGCCAGCAGCTCCGGGACTAGCGACATACTGACTGAGCAGTTCTTC. It encodes CASSSGTSDILTEQFF.

For the CDR3, the DNA is TGTGCCAGCAGTTACCAGGGGGTCGATGAGCAGTTCTTC. As protein: CASSYQGVDEQFF. The chain links TRBV6-2 or TRBV6-3 to TRBJ2-1; 7 bases are a match to TRBD1. Germline V gives CDR1 MNHEY, CDR2 SVGEGT. The length of the CDR3 is 13 residues. Trimming at V came to 2 bases and at J to 8 bases, leaving 3 bases not matched to a gene.

This clone was seen just once. This sequence joins TRBV28 and TRBJ1-5; TRBD1 matches 8 bases. Germline V gene data show CDR1 as MDHEN and CDR2 as SYDVKM. Germline trimming cut 2 bases from V and 3 bases from J; bases unmatched to any gene: 3. This CDR3 region has 15 residues. CDR3 DNA sequence: TGTGCCAGCAGTTTAAGGACAGGGAACAATCAGCCCCAGCATTTT. It is translated as CASSLRTGNNQPQHF.

The chain has TRBV20-1 and TRBJ2-3; 7 bases align to TRBD2. Germline values: CDR1 DFQATT, CDR2 SNEGSKA (reference sequence). This CDR3 region has 15 residues. The junction had 11 bases not matched to a gene; V was cut back by 3 bases and J by 5 bases. In DNA, the CDR3 is TGCAGTGCTAGTCCACGGACGGGAGGAGGAGATACGCAGTATTTT. The encoded protein is CSASPRTGGGDTQYF.

CDR3 residues: CAWSDGLNTEAFF. The CDR3 coding sequence is TGTGCCTGGTCGGACGGACTGAACACTGAAGCTTTCTTT. The chain joins TRBV30 to TRBJ1-1; D remains unclear. The CDR3 is 13 residues long. V lost 5 bases, J lost 0 bases, and 10 bases lay in between. Germline V gene data show CDR1 as GTSNPN and CDR2 as SVGIG (reference sequence).

The gene calls are TRBV21-1 and TRBJ1-5; the D call of TRBD1 is as the table states it, not checked on the DNA. TRBV21-1 corresponds to a pseudogene. The CDR3 loop spans 15 amino acids. Here the CDR3 DNA reads TGTGCCAGCAGCAAATGGGCAGGGAAGAATCAGCCCCAGCATTTT. Encoded protein: CASSKWAGKNQPQHF.

This chain joins TRBV23-1 and TRBJ1-4, with D maybe TRBD1 (5 bases). TRBV23-1 is sorted into the ORF group, with uncertain function. V was shortened by 2 bases and J by 8 bases, with 27 bases between the two germline ends. The CDR3 has 19 residues. This CDR3 is CASSQPGPIMEGRWEKLFF. For the CDR3, the DNA is TGCGCCAGCAGTCAACCTGGGCCTATTATGGAGGGGAGGTGGGAAAAACTGTTTTTT.

This clone appeared a single time. The genes are TRBV4-3 and TRBJ2-7; D may match TRBD1 or TRBD2 (5 bases each). Per germline, CDR1 LGHNA and CDR2 YSLEER. The V end lost 8 bases, the J end lost 6 bases, and 26 bases lay between the germline ends. The CDR3 consists of 16 residues. The CDR3 is CASSSSEGPTEGEQYF. The DNA of the CDR3 is TGCGCCAGCTCGTCCAGTGAGGGGCCGACGGAAGGCGAGCAGTACTTC.

CDR3 in DNA: TGTGCCAGCAGGTCTGACAGTTCCTACGAGCAGTACTTC. Its translation is CASRSDSSYEQYF. The V and J genes are TRBV12-3 or TRBV12-4 and TRBJ2-7; TRBD1 is a possible D gene (5 bases). The ends were cut back, 6 bases at V and 1 base at J, with 10 bases in the middle. The CDR3 consists of 13 residues.